This T cell receptor (beta chain) is from a study of blood T cell repertoires in COVID-19. Study information: The United States, Italy and Spain provided the acute and convalescent COVID-19 samples.

Germline trimming cut 6 bases from V and 5 bases from J; bases unmatched to any gene: 9. This CDR3 is built from 15 residues. Germline CDR1 reads SNHLY; CDR2 reads FYNNEI. Per the original methods: Scientists estimated how many nucleated cells there were by amplifying reference gene primers. Some clones are missing from TCRdb's copy, which holds only in-frame ones; the method was immunoSEQ multiplex PCR. That table supplies the V and J calls and clone size; D and trimming were determined from the DNA. The sample lists hundreds of thousands of clones; around nine tenths were seen once. Seattle's cohort entered during active infection and was followed longitudinally.

The V and J genes are TRBV2 and TRBJ1-1, with 10 bases fitting TRBD1. This TCR was sampled from a woman in her 70s with COVID-19, enrolled during active disease. The sample taken for sequencing was peripheral blood. The DNA for the CDR3 is TGTGCCAGCAGAACTCGACAGGGGGCTAAAACTGAAGCTTTCTTT. Its protein product is CASRTRQGAKTEAFF.